Detailed here is one TCR beta chain. The clone's antigen remains unknown. No per-base quality is available; no much larger clone lies one base away. The data derive from a study of human thymus T cells (TCRdb year 2020). In the study overall: The study described the TCR alpha and beta repertoires in under 10 infant thymus samples and four matching peripheral blood samples. Donor ages ranged from roughly 6 to 250 days, and the cohort comprised about 6 male and a couple of female infants. Results the study describes overall, beyond this receptor: V and J gene segment usage appeared biased in both thymic and peripheral blood repertoires. On average, thymus samples gave around 810,000 unique TCRB clonotypes, whereas blood samples gave some 84,000. According to the related research, thymic TCR repertoires were highly overlapping among unrelated individuals.

TCRB and TCRAD loci were amplified from a standardized quantity of quality-controlled genomic DNA using the immunoSEQ multiplex PCR assay. The amplicons spanned the V(D)J region and were long enough to cover the CDR3 and allow V and J genes to be identified. Through the commercial immunoSEQ service, the amplicons were sequenced on an Illumina platform. The study's processing was this. Primer bias and sequencing errors were corrected as previously described, and TCRAD and TCRB definitions were based on the IMGT database. The repertoires were analysed using immunoSEQ Analyzer 3.0 and VDJTools for basic statistics, V/J segment usage, diversity estimates, rarefaction and pairwise overlap. To estimate diversity, the Chao1, ChaoE, Efron-Thisted, Shannon and inverse Simpson indices were applied, and diversity was also estimated on datasets down-sampled to the smallest sample. Repertoire overlap was assessed by strict matching of CDR3 nucleotide sequence, V gene and J gene, and clustering was done by Jaccard-based multidimensional scaling. TCRdb limited this immuneACCESS table to in-frame rearrangements with V and J called. A share of clones is missing; checked studies link under half to unresolved V genes, and the rest is unexplained. That table furnishes V, J and clone size, whereas the DNA furnished D and trimming. For this sample there are tens of thousands of clones; roughly 94% appear just once. 0.034% of the sample is taken by the ten largest.

Thymus tissue was obtained as surgical resects removed during corrective cardiac surgery. The donors were immunologically healthy infants in Finland who had open corrective cardiac surgery for congenital heart defects. Thymocytes were freed from the tissue by mechanical means and kept at -70 degrees C as pellets of about 9-33 million cells. A QIAsymphony instrument was used to extract genomic DNA from frozen cell pellets. Reading the germline V gene gives CDR1 SGHRS and CDR2 YFSETQ. Its CDR3 holds 14 amino acids, cysteine through phenylalanine. Only CDR3 DNA remains: 42 bases, in frame from the first base. V and J are truncated by 7 bases and 1 base respectively, leaving an intervening sequence of 14 bases.

The sequenced sample was thymus tissue. The receptor was derived from a girl less than two years old with a congenital heart defect but otherwise immunologically healthy. Recombination joined TRBV5-1 with TRBJ1-1; the D gene is unclear. The base sequence is TGCGCCAGCCTTCTCGACACGGCGAACACTGAAGCTTTCTTT. The encoded protein is CASLLDTANTEAFF.